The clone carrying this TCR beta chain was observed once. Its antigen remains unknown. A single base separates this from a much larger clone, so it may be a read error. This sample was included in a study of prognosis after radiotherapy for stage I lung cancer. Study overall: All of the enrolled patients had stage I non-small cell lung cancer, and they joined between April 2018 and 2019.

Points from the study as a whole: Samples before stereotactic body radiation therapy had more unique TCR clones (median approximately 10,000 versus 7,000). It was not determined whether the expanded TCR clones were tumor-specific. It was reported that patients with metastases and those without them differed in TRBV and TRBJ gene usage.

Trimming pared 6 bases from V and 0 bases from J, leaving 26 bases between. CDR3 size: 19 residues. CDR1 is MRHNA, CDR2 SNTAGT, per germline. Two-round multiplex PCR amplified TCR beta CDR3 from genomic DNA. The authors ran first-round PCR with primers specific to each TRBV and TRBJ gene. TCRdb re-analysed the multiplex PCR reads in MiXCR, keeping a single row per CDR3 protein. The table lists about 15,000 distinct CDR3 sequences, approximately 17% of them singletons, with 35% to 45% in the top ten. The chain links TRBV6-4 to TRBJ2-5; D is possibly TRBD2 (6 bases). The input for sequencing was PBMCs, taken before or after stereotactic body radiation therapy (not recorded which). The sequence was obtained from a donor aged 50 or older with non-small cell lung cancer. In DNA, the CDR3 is TGTGCCAGCAGGATGGCCCCGAGGGGCTGGGGGGTTTACCAAGAGACCCAGTACTTC. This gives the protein CASRMAPRGWGVYQETQYF.